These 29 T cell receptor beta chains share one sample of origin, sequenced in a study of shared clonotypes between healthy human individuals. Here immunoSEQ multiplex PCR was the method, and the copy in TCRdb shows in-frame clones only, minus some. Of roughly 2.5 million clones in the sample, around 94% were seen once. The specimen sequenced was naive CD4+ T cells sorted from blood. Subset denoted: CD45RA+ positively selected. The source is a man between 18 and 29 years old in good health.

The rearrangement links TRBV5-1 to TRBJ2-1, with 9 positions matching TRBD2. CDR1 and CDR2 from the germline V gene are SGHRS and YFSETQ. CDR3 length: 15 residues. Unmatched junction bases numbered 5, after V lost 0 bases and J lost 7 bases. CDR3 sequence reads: CASSLVGLAGNEQFF. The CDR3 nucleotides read TGCGCCAGCAGCTTGGTCGGGCTAGCGGGGAATGAGCAGTTCTTC.

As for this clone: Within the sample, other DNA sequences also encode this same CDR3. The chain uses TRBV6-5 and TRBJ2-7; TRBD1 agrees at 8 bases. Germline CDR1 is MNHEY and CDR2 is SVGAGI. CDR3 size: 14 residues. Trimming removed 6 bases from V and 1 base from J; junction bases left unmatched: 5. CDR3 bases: TGTGCCAGCAGACGGGGACAGGTTTCCTACGAGCAGTACTTC. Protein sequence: CASRRGQVSYEQYF.

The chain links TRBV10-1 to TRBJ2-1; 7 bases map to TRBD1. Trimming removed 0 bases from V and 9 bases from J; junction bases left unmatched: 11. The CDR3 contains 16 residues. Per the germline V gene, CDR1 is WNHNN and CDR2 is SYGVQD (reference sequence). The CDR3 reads CASSESGGLSVSEQFF. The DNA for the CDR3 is TGCGCCAGCAGTGAGTCAGGGGGCCTGTCGGTCAGTGAGCAGTTCTTC.

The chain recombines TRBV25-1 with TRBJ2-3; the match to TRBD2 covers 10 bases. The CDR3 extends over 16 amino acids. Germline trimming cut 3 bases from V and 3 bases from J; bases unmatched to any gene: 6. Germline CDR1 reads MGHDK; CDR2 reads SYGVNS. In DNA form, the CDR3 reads TGTGCCAGCAGTGATAGGCTAGCGGGAGAGACAGATACGCAGTATTTT. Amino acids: CASSDRLAGETDTQYF.

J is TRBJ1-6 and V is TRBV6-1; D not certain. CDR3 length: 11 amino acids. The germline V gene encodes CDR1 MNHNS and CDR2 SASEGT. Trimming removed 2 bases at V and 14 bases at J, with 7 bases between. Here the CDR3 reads CASSETRTLHF. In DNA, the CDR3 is TGTGCCAGCAGTGAAACAAGGACCCTCCACTTT.

DNA for the CDR3: TGTGCCAGCAGGAGAGGGGGGAATCAGCCCCAGCATTTT. It is translated as CASRRGGNQPQHF. The rearrangement joins TRBV6-1 to TRBJ1-5; D possibly corresponds to TRBD1 (6 bases). Germline V gene sequence: CDR1 MNHNS, CDR2 SASEGT. The length of the CDR3 is 13 residues. Trimming shortened V by 6 bases and J by 4 bases, and 10 bases separated the two germline ends.

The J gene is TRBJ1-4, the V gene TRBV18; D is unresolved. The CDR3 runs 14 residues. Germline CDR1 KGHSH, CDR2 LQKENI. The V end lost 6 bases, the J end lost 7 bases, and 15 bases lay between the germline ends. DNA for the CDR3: TGTGCCAGCTCCCCTTATGAGTTTGGTGAAAAACTGTTTTTT. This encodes CASSPYEFGEKLFF.

CDR3 DNA sequence: TGTGCCAGTAGTTCCTTTGAGAACACCGGGGAGCTGTTTTTT. This sequence encodes CASSSFENTGELFF. This chain uses TRBV19 with TRBJ2-2; D is unresolved. The CDR3 runs to 14 residues. The V end lost 5 bases, the J end lost 1 base, and 8 bases lay between the germline ends. Germline assignment: CDR1 LNHDA and CDR2 SQIVND (reference sequence).

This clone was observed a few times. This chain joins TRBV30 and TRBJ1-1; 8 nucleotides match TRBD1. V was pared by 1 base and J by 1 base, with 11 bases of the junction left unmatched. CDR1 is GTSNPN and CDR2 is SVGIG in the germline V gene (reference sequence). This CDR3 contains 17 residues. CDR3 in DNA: TGTGCCTGGAGTGCCCCCGACAGGGGATTAAGGAACACTGAAGCTTTCTTT. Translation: CAWSAPDRGLRNTEAFF.

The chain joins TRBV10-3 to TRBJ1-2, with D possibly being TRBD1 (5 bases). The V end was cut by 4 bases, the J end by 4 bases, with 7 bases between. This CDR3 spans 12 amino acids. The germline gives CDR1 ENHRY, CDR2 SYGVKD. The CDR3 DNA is TGTGCCATCAGTGGACAGTTCTATGGCTACACCTTC. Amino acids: CAISGQFYGYTF.

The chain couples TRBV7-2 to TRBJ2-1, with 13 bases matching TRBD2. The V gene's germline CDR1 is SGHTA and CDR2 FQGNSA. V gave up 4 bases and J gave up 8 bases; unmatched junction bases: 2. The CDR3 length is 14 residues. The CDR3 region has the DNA TGTGCCAGCAGCTCGGGACTAGCGGGATATGAGCAGTTCTTC. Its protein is CASSSGLAGYEQFF.

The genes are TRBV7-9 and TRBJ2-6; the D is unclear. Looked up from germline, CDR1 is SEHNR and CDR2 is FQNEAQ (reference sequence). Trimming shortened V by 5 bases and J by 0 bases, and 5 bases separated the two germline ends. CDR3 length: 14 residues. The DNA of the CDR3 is TGTGCCAGCAGCCTCAACTCTGGGGCCAACGTCCTGACTTTC. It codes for CASSLNSGANVLTF.

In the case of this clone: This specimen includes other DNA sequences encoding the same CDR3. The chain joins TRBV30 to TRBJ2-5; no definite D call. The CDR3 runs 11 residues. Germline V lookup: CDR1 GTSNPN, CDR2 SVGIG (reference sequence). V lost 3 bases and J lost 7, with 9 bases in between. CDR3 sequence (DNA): TGTGCCTGGAGCGGCGGCGGGACCCAGTACTTC. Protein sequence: CAWSGGGTQYF.

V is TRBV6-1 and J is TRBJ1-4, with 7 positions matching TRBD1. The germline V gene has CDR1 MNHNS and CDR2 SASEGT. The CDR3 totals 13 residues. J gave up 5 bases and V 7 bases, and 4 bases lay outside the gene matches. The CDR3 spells CASNTGVNEKLFF. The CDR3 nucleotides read TGTGCCAGCAATACAGGGGTGAATGAAAAACTGTTTTTT.

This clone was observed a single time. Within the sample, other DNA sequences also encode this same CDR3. Here the CDR3 DNA reads TGTGCCAGCAGCTTAACTAGCGGGGGGTACAATGAGCAGTTCTTC. Amino acid sequence: CASSLTSGGYNEQFF. V usage is TRBV11-2 and J usage is TRBJ2-1; 12 bases match TRBD2. V lost 2 bases to trimming and J lost 4 bases; unmatched junction nucleotides: 0. The germline gives CDR1 SGHAT, CDR2 FQNNGV. This CDR3 is 15 amino acids long.

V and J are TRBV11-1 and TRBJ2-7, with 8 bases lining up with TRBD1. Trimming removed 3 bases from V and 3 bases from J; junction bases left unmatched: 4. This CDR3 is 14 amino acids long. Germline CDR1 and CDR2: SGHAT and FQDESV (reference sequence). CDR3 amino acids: CASSFRGLNYEQYF. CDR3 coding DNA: TGTGCCAGCAGCTTCAGGGGGCTTAACTACGAGCAGTACTTC.

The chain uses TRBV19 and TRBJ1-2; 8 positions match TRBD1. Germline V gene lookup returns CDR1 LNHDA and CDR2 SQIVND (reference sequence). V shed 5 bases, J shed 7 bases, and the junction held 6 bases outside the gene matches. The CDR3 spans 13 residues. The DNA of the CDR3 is TGTGCCAGTAGTCGCATACAGGGGGGTGGCTACACCTTC. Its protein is CASSRIQGGGYTF.

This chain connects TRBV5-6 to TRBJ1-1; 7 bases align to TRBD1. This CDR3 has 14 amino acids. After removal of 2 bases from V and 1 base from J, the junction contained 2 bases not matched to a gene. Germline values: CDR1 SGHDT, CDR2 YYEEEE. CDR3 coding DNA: TGTGCCAGCAGCTTCGGACAGGCGAACACTGAAGCTTTCTTT. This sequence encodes CASSFGQANTEAFF.

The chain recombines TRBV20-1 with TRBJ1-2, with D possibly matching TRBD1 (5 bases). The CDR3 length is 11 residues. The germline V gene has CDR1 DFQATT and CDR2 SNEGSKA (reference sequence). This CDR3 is CTFRGANGYTF. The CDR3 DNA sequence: TGCACCTTTAGGGGAGCGAACGGCTACACCTTC.

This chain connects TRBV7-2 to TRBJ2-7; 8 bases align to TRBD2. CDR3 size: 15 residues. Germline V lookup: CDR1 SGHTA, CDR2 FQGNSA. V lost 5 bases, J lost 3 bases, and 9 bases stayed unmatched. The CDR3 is CASSPGVAGYYEQYF. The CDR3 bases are TGTGCCAGCAGCCCGGGGGTAGCGGGATACTACGAGCAGTACTTC.

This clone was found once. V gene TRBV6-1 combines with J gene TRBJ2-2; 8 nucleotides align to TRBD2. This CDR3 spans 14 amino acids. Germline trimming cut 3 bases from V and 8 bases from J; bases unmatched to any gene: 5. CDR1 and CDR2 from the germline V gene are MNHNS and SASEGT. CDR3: CASSDTSGGGELFF. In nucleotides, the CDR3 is TGTGCCAGCAGTGATACCAGCGGGGGAGGGGAGCTGTTTTTT.

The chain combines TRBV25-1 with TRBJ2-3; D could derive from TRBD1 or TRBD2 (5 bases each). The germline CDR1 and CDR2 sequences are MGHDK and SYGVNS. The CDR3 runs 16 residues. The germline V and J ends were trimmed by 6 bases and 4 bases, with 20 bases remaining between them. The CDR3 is CASSLSGIRVADTQYF. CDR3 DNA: TGTGCCAGCAGCCTCAGCGGAATCAGGGTAGCAGATACGCAGTATTTT.

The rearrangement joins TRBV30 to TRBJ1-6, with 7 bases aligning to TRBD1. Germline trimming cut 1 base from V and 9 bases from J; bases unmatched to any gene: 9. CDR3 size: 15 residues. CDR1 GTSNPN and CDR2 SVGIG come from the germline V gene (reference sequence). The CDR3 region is CAWSALRDRGSPLHF. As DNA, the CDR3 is TGTGCCTGGAGTGCCCTTAGGGACAGAGGTTCACCCCTCCACTTT.

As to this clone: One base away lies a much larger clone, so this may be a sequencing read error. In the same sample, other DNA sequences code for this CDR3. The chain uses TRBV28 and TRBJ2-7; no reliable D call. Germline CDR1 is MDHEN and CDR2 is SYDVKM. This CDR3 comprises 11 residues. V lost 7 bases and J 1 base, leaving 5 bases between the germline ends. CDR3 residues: CASISSYEQYF. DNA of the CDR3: TGTGCCAGCATCTCTTCCTACGAGCAGTACTTC.

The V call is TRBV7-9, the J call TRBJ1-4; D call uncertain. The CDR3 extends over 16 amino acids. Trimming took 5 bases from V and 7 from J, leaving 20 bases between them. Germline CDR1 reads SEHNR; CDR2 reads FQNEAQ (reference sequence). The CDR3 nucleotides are TGTGCCAGCAGCCTTGATGGGTCGCTCGTGGTTGAAAAACTGTTTTTT. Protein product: CASSLDGSLVVEKLFF.

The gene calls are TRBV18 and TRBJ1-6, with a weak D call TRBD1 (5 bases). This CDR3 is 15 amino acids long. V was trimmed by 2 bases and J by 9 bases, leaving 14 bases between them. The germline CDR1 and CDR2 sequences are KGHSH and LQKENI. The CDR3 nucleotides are TGTGCCAGCTCACCAGGTCCGGGGCTGGGTTCACCCCTCCACTTT. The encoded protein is CASSPGPGLGSPLHF. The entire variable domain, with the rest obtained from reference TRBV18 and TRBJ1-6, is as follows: NAGVMQNPRHLVRRRGQEARLRCSPMKGHSHVYWYRQLPEEGLKFMVYLQKENIIDESGMPKERFSAEFPKEGPSILRIQQVVRGDSAAYFCASSPGPGLGSPLHFGNGTRLTVT.

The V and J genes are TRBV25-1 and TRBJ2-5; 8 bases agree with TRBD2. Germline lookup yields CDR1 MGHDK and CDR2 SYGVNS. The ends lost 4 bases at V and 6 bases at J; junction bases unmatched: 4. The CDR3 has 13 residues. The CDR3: CASSVTGGKTQYF. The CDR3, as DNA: TGTGCCAGCAGTGTAACGGGAGGGAAGACCCAGTACTTC.

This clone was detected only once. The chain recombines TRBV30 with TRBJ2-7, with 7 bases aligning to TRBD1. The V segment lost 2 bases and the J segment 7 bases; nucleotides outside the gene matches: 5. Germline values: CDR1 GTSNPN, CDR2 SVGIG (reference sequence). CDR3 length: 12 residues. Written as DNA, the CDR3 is TGTGCCTGGAGTCAGGGGGATCGGGAGCAGTACTTC. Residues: CAWSQGDREQYF. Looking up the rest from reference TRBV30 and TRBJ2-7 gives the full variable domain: SQTIHQWPATLVQPVGSPLSLECTVEGTSNPNLYWYRQAAGRGLQLLFYSVGIGQISSEVPQNLSASRPQDRQFILSSKKLLLSDSGFYLCAWSQGDREQYFGPGTRLTVT.

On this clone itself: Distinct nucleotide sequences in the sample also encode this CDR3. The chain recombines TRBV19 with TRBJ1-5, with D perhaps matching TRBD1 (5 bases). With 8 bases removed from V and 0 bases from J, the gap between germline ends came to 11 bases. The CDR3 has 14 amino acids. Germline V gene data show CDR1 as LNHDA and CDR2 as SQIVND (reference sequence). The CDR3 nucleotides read TGTGCCAGTGACGGGGGTTATAGCAATCAGCCCCAGCATTTT. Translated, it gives CASDGGYSNQPQHF.